In its sample, the clone carrying this T cell receptor (beta chain) was seen once. Between the trimmed V and J ends, which lost 2 bases and 5 bases, there was a span of 7 bases. CDR3 size: 12 residues. Germline V CDR1 and CDR2: SEHNR, FQNEAQ (reference sequence). The data are from a study of blood T cell repertoires in COVID-19. The table came from immunoSEQ multiplex PCR; TCRdb's copy has only in-frame clones and leaves some out. The data show about 300,000 clones, about 90% seen once. The source material was peripheral blood. This chain uses TRBV7-9 with TRBJ2-7, with D tentatively TRBD1 (5 bases). The sequence came from a woman between 50 and 59 years old with COVID-19, enrolled during active disease. The DNA for the CDR3 is TGTGCCAGCAGCTTACAGGGCCACGAGCAGTACTTC. It is translated as CASSLQGHEQYF.